This T cell receptor beta chain was retrieved from a study of tumor-infiltrating lymphocytes in primary liver carcinoma. From unsorted bulk tissue weighing about 20-32 mg, DNA and RNA were co-extracted. Researchers took samples from five separate regions of each tumor. With a constant-region primer, TCR beta cDNA was made from around 520 ng of total RNA. Investigators got TCR beta libraries out of three nested multiplex PCR rounds, done with slightly modified ARM-PCR. PCR rounds one and two used TRBV1-TRBV30 forward primers with a C-beta reverse primer for 9 to 10 cycles each. A single record per CDR3 protein comes from TCRdb applying MiXCR to the multiplex PCR reads. Of 25,000 to 35,000 distinct CDR3 sequences detected, about 71% appear once; the ten largest clones hold roughly 30%. Regarding the study as a whole: The study found only about 8-24% of top clones in all five tumor regions.

Trimming at V came to 11 bases and at J to 4 bases, leaving 11 bases not matched to a gene. The CDR3 spans 15 residues. Germline V gives CDR1 MDHEN, CDR2 SYDVKM. A note on this clonotype: Its cognate antigen is unknown. A much larger clone differs by one base, so this may be a read error. The conserved closing phenylalanine or tryptophan is absent in this CDR3, likely reflecting a read error.

The origin of this receptor is a woman between 25 and 40 years old with primary liver carcinoma and hepatitis B virus infection. The sample consisted of liver tumor tissue from sampling region 3. Subset denoted: tumor region T3, left-lateral pole. The rearrangement links TRBV28 to TRBJ1-5; 10 bases agree with TRBD1. The CDR3 spells CAAHLRTGGNQPQHL. The CDR3 nucleotides are TGTGCCGCCCACCTCCGGACAGGGGGGAATCAGCCCCAGCATCTT.